This T cell receptor (beta chain) was sequenced for a study of T cells in Graves' hyperthyroidism and ophthalmopathy. The investigators amplified TCR beta CDR3 regions from RNA transcripts. A set of HTBI primers served as the primers for a first-round RT-PCR of the TCR CDR3. MiXCR, applied by TCRdb to the multiplex PCR reads, yields one record per CDR3 protein. The sample yields approximately 330,000 distinct CDR3 sequences, approximately 18% seen once. Germline loops: CDR1 SGDLS, CDR2 YYNGEE. The CDR3 length is 13 residues. Newly diagnosed patients aged 18 to 65 had hyperthyroidism of under 2 months' duration. Clinical symptoms, serum thyroxine, TRAb, thyroid ultrasound and orbital computed tomography informed diagnoses. A word on this clonotype: This may stem from a read error, because a much larger clone lies one nucleotide away.

J is TRBJ2-7 and V is TRBV9; maybe TRBD2 (5 bases). The DNA end lines up better with TRBJ2-1; the J call may be wrong. The origin of this receptor is a woman aged 50 to 60 with Graves' hyperthyroidism. The sample taken for sequencing was blood. The CDR3 here is CASSVEGSYEQFF. Here the CDR3 DNA reads TGTGCCAGCAGCGTTGAGGGTTCCTACGAGCAGTTCTTC.